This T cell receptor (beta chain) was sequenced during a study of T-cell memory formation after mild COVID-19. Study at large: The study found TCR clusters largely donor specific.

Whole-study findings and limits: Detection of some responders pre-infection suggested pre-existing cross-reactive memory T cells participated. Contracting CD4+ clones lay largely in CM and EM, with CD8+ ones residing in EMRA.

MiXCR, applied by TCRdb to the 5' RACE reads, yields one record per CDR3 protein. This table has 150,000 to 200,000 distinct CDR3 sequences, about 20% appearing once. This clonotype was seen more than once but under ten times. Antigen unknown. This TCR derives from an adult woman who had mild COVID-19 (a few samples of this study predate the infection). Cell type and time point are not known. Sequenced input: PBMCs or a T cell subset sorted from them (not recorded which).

The CDR3 bases are TGTGCCAGCAGCCCCTGGCTAGCGGGAGGCTCGGAGACCCAGTACTTC. Translated: CASSPWLAGGSETQYF. The rearrangement joins TRBV7-9 to TRBJ2-5, with TRBD2 matching over 11 bases. Germline lookup yields CDR1 SEHNR and CDR2 FQNEAQ (reference sequence). After removal of 5 bases from V and 5 bases from J, the junction contained 10 bases not matched to a gene. The CDR3 spans 16 residues. The full variable domain, in which reference TRBV7-9 and TRBJ2-5 provide the parts outside the CDR3, is DTGVSQNPRHKITKRGQNVTFRCDPISEHNRLYWYRQTLGQGPEFLTYFQNEAQLEKSRLLSDRFSAERPKGSFSTLEIQRTEQGDSAMYLCASSPWLAGGSETQYFGPGTRLLVL.